These 25 T cell receptor beta chains were all obtained from the same sample, sequenced in a study of blood T cell repertoires in COVID-19. Profiling relied on immunoSEQ multiplex PCR, and the TCRdb table lists in-frame clones only, not all of them. The data contain about 230,000 clones, 75% to 85% of them singletons. The specimen sequenced was peripheral blood. The receptors originated from a middle-aged woman who had recovered from COVID-19.

V is TRBV3-1 (or the pseudogene TRBV3-2) and J is TRBJ1-2; a possible D gene is TRBD1 (6 bases). Germline V gene data show CDR1 as LGHDT and CDR2 as YNNKEL (reference sequence). V was trimmed by 4 bases and J by 3 bases, leaving 6 bases between them. This CDR3 has 12 amino acids. The DNA of the CDR3 is TGTGCCAGCAGCCGGACAGACTATGGCTACACCTTC. Translated, it gives CASSRTDYGYTF.

This chain uses TRBV14 with TRBJ2-7; D unresolved. V was shortened by 4 bases and J by 0 bases, with 16 bases between the two germline ends. CDR1 is SGHDN and CDR2 is FVKESK in the germline V gene. This CDR3 has 16 residues. The CDR3, as DNA: TGTGCCAGCAGCCCATACCTCCGCCAGGACTCCTACGAGCAGTACTTC. Amino acids: CASSPYLRQDSYEQYF.

The chain is built from TRBV7-9 and TRBJ2-7, with D perhaps TRBD1 (6 bases). V was shortened by 4 bases and J by 2 bases, with 12 bases between the two germline ends. Germline values: CDR1 SEHNR, CDR2 FQNEAQ (reference sequence). There are 14 residues in the CDR3. CDR3 residues: CASSSVTGAYEQYF. The CDR3 DNA is TGTGCCAGCAGCTCGGTGACAGGAGCCTACGAGCAGTACTTC.

The chain recombines TRBV29-1 with TRBJ1-2; 9 bases line up with TRBD1. This CDR3 comprises 12 residues. Germline V gene lookup returns CDR1 SQVTM and CDR2 ANQGSEA. With 4 bases clipped from V and 12 bases from J, the junction kept 9 bases outside the gene matches. The CDR3 sequence: CSVVRTGEEHTF. The CDR3 DNA follows: TGCAGCGTTGTAAGGACAGGGGAAGAACACACCTTC. Variable domain in full (rest from reference TRBV29-1 and TRBJ1-2): SAVISQKPSRDICQRGTSLTIQCQVDSQVTMMFWYRQQPGQSLTLIATANQGSEATYESGFVIDKFPISRPNLTFSTLTVSNMSPEDSSIYLCSVVRTGEEHTFGSGTRLTVV.

This chain joins TRBV12-3 or TRBV12-4 and TRBJ2-5, with TRBD2 as a possible D gene (5 bases). This CDR3 spans 13 amino acids. V was clipped by 3 bases and J by 1 base, with 6 bases between them. CDR3 sequence reads: CASSLLAQETQYF. The CDR3 nucleotides read TGTGCCAGCAGTTTGCTAGCCCAAGAGACCCAGTACTTC.

The rearrangement links TRBV7-9 to TRBJ1-2; 11 nucleotides match TRBD1. CDR3 length: 16 residues. CDR1 is SEHNR, CDR2 FQNEAQ, per germline (reference sequence). Losses at the gene ends were 0 bases for V and 3 bases for J; bases not matched to a gene: 3. CDR3 sequence reads: CASSLAGQGAYYGYTF. DNA of the CDR3: TGTGCCAGCAGCTTAGCCGGACAGGGGGCCTACTATGGCTACACCTTC.

This clone occurred a few times. The chain combines TRBV20-1 with TRBJ2-7; 7 nucleotides align to TRBD2. V lost 3 bases and J lost 2; bases outside the gene matches: 4. Germline assignment: CDR1 DFQATT and CDR2 SNEGSKA (reference sequence). The CDR3 covers 13 residues. The CDR3 DNA sequence: TGCAGTGCTAGTTCCAGCGGGGCCTACGAGCAGTACTTC. Amino acids: CSASSSGAYEQYF.

Regarding this clone: Other DNA sequences in this sample translate to the same CDR3. DNA for the CDR3: TGCAGCGTTGCGACAGGGAGCTACGAGCAGTACTTC. Translated: CSVATGSYEQYF. The chain employs TRBV29-1 and TRBJ2-7; 7 bases are shared with TRBD1. V dropped 4 bases and J dropped 3; count of bases not matched to a gene: 3. There are 12 residues in the CDR3. Germline V gene data show CDR1 as SQVTM and CDR2 as ANQGSEA.

The V call is TRBV10-1, the J call TRBJ2-7; 8 nucleotides agree with TRBD1. Losses at the gene ends were 5 bases for V and 4 bases for J; bases not matched to a gene: 10. Germline assignment: CDR1 WNHNN and CDR2 SYGVQD (reference sequence). The CDR3 contains 15 residues. This CDR3 reads CASSNTAQGVYEQYF. CDR3 in DNA: TGCGCCAGCAGTAATACGGCACAGGGGGTGTACGAGCAGTACTTC.

The chain is built from TRBV6-1 and TRBJ2-3; the match to TRBD1 covers 8 bases. CDR1 and CDR2 (germline): MNHNS, SASEGT. CDR3 size: 17 residues. With 4 bases clipped from V and 0 bases from J, the junction kept 9 bases outside the gene matches. CDR3 nucleotides: TGTGCCAGCAGTGCCCAGAGGACAGGGTTGAGCACAGATACGCAGTATTTT. It specifies CASSAQRTGLSTDTQYF.

This clone was detected a few times. The chain uses TRBV4-1 and TRBJ2-7; the match to TRBD2 covers 11 bases. There are 17 residues in the CDR3. Germline lookup yields CDR1 MGHRA and CDR2 YSYEKL. V gave up 1 base and J gave up 2 bases; unmatched junction bases: 7. CDR3 coding DNA: TGCGCCAGCAGCCAAGTAGCTCCTAGCGGGGGGCCCTACGAGCAGTACTTC. Its translation is CASSQVAPSGGPYEQYF.

This clone was seen only once. V is TRBV28 and J is TRBJ1-6, with D possibly being TRBD1 (5 bases). The germline CDR1 and CDR2 sequences are MDHEN and SYDVKM. The CDR3 length is 19 residues. V gave up 5 bases and J gave up 1 base, with 21 bases separating them. The CDR3 region has the DNA TGTGCCAGCAGTGGGATGCTATCACGGGGGGGATCCTATAATTCACCCCTCCACTTT. As protein: CASSGMLSRGGSYNSPLHF.

This chain joins TRBV7-2 and TRBJ1-2; perhaps TRBD1 as D (5 bases). Germline assignment: CDR1 SGHTA and CDR2 FQGNSA. The V and J ends lost 0 bases and 8 bases respectively, with 10 bases between them. The CDR3 runs to 13 residues. CDR3 residues: CASSLARVQGYTF. The CDR3 bases are TGTGCCAGCAGCTTAGCCAGGGTACAGGGCTACACCTTC. Complete variable domain (other parts from reference TRBV7-2 and TRBJ1-2): GAGVSQSPSNKVTEKGKDVELRCDPISGHTALYWYRQSLGQGLEFLIYFQGNSAPDKSGLPSDRFSAERTGGSVSTLTIQRTQQEDSAVYLCASSLARVQGYTFGSGTRLTVV.

The V gene is TRBV6-5, the J gene TRBJ2-3; maybe TRBD2 (5 bases). Germline CDR1 reads MNHEY; CDR2 reads SVGAGI. The CDR3 runs to 14 residues. Trimming cost V 6 bases and J 1 base, with 11 bases left between them. In DNA, the CDR3 is TGTGCCAGCAGAAGCTGGGGAGGCACAGATACGCAGTATTTT. Its protein is CASRSWGGTDTQYF.

Of note for this clone: Other nucleotide sequences in the sample specify the same CDR3. This sequence joins TRBV4-3 and TRBJ2-1; 8 bases fit TRBD1. The J segment lost 4 bases and the V segment lost 0 bases, leaving 2 bases of the junction unmatched. The CDR3 covers 15 residues. The germline gives CDR1 LGHNA, CDR2 YSLEER. As DNA, the CDR3 is TGCGCCAGCAGCCAAGACAGGGGGCGATACAATGAGCAGTTCTTC. As protein: CASSQDRGRYNEQFF.

The count of this clone is one. The chain employs TRBV7-2 and TRBJ2-7; weak D call: TRBD1 (6 bases). There are 14 residues in the CDR3. Trimming shortened V by 5 bases and J by 2 bases, and 13 bases separated the two germline ends. Germline V gene sequence: CDR1 SGHTA, CDR2 FQGNSA. Here the CDR3 reads CASSPEQGPYEQYF. Here the CDR3 DNA reads TGTGCCAGCAGCCCCGAACAGGGCCCCTACGAGCAGTACTTC.

On this clone itself: Additional DNA sequences in this sample encode the identical CDR3. The rearrangement joins TRBV6-2 or TRBV6-3 to TRBJ2-3; no clear D gene. The length of the CDR3 is 12 residues. The ends were cut back, 3 bases at V and 2 bases at J, with 3 bases in the middle. In germline, CDR1 is MNHEY, CDR2 SVGEGT. The CDR3 sequence: CASSYLTDTQYF. The CDR3 DNA reads TGTGCCAGCAGTTATCTCACAGATACGCAGTATTTT.

The rearrangement links TRBV2 to TRBJ1-4; a weak D match, TRBD1 (6 bases). From germline, CDR1 is SNHLY and CDR2 FYNNEI. The V end lost 6 bases, the J end lost 2 bases, and 16 bases lay between the germline ends. The CDR3 is 16 amino acids. The CDR3 spells CASRGAGARTNEKLFF. The CDR3 DNA reads as TGTGCCAGCAGGGGCGCGGGGGCGCGGACTAATGAAAAACTGTTTTTT.

This clone was counted once. The CDR3 spells CASSQSAGRGGNEQFF. The CDR3, as DNA: TGTGCCAGCAGCCAGTCCGCGGGCCGGGGGGGCAATGAGCAGTTCTTC. The V and J genes are TRBV4-2 and TRBJ2-1; 8 nucleotides match TRBD2. Germline V CDR1 and CDR2: LGHNA, YNFKEQ. The junction had 10 bases not matched to a gene; V was cut back by 3 bases and J by 6 bases. This CDR3 is built from 16 residues.

The gene calls are TRBV5-1 and TRBJ1-6; TRBD1 agrees at 7 bases. The CDR3 has 14 amino acids. Germline assignment: CDR1 SGHRS and CDR2 YFSETQ. V lost 6 bases and J lost 3; bases outside the gene matches: 3. The DNA for the CDR3 is TGCGCCAGCACACGGGACAGCTATAATTCACCCCTCCACTTT. Protein: CASTRDSYNSPLHF.

The rearrangement joins TRBV27 to TRBJ1-1, with D perhaps matching TRBD1 (6 bases). The V gene's germline CDR1 is MNHEY and CDR2 SMNVEV (reference sequence). The CDR3 has 13 amino acids. V lost 6 bases and J 6 bases, leaving 14 bases between the germline ends. The DNA for the CDR3 is TGTGCCAGCAGGCTACAGGGAGCTGCTGAAGCTTTCTTT. This sequence encodes CASRLQGAAEAFF.

V gene TRBV13 combines with J gene TRBJ1-6, with 7 bases aligning to TRBD1. The germline V gene encodes CDR1 PRHDT and CDR2 FYEKMQ (reference sequence). This CDR3 has 15 amino acids. V lost 5 bases, J lost 10 bases, and 11 bases stayed unmatched. Here the CDR3 reads CASSLSQGVQSPLHF. The CDR3 coding sequence is TGTGCCAGCAGCCTGTCTCAGGGGGTCCAATCACCCCTCCACTTT.

This chain links TRBV3-1 (or the pseudogene TRBV3-2) with TRBJ2-3, with TRBD1 identical over 7 bases. V shed 3 bases and J 4 bases; nucleotides not matched to a gene: 7. CDR1 is LGHDT, CDR2 YNNKEL, per germline (reference sequence). The CDR3 spans 15 residues. In DNA, the CDR3 is TGTGCCAGCAGCCAGACAGGGTTGGGCGCAGATACGCAGTATTTT. Translating gives CASSQTGLGADTQYF.

V and J are TRBV18 and TRBJ2-7; TRBD1 agrees at 7 bases. The CDR3 consists of 15 residues. The germline V gene encodes CDR1 KGHSH and CDR2 LQKENI. J gave up 0 bases and V 6 bases, and 8 bases lay outside the gene matches. Here the CDR3 DNA reads TGTGCCAGCTCCTCGACAGGGTCAAGCTCCTACGAGCAGTACTTC. As protein: CASSSTGSSSYEQYF.

CDR3 bases: TGTGCCAGCAGCCAAGATATCAGGTTTGGCTACACCTTC. This encodes CASSQDIRFGYTF. The rearrangement links TRBV3-1 (or the pseudogene TRBV3-2) to TRBJ1-2; D is unresolved. Germline lookup yields CDR1 LGHDT and CDR2 YNNKEL (reference sequence). The CDR3 runs to 13 residues. V was trimmed by 0 bases and J by 7 bases, leaving 9 bases between them.